The subject of this entry is one T cell receptor beta chain. The data belong to a study of hypomethylating agent response in myelodysplastic syndrome. Study information: Mean age was around 75 +/- 6.5 years; diploid cytogenetics predominated. Non-responders met neither complete response nor hematologic improvement criteria, which defined response.

Each sample had 400 ng DNA, as two 200 ng replicates, at survey resolution. The assay was immunoSEQ multiplex PCR, and TCRdb's table has in-frame clones only and misses some. Of several thousand clones detected, roughly 86% appear once; the ten largest clones hold 27%. V was pared by 8 bases and J by 5 bases, with 24 bases between. The length of the CDR3 is 17 residues. Germline CDR1 LGHNA, CDR2 YNFKEQ. This clonotype was obtained from a human donor with myelodysplastic syndrome. Source: bone marrow, taken before or after starting hypomethylating agent treatment for myelodysplastic syndrome (not recorded which). The chain uses TRBV4-2 and TRBJ1-4; D is possibly TRBD1 (6 bases). CDR3: CASGTGTLIARNEKLFF. CDR3 DNA sequence: TGTGCCAGCGGCACAGGGACCCTAATCGCACGGAATGAAAAACTGTTTTTT.